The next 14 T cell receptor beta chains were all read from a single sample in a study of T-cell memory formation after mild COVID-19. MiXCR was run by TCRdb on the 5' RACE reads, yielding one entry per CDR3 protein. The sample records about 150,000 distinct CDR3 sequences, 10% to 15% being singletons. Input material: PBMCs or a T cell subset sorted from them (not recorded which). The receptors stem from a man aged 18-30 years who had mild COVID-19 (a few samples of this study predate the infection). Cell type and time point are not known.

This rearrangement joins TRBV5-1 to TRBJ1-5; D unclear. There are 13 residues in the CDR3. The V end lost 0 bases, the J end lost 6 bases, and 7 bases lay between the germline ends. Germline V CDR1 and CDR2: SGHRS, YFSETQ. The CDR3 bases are TGCGCCAGCAGCTTGGATCCGGGTCAGCCCCAGCATTTT. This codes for CASSLDPGQPQHF.

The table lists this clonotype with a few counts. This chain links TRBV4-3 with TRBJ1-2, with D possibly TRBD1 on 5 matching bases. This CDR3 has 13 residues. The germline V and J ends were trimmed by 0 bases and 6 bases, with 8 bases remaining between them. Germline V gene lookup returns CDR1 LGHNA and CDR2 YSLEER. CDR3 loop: CASSQEWGNGYTF. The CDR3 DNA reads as TGCGCCAGCAGCCAAGAATGGGGGAATGGCTACACCTTC.

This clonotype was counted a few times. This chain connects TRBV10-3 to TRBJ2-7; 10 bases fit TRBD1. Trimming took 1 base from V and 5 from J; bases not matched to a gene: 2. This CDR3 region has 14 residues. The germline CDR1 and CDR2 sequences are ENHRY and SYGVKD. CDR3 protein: CAISEYGQGDEQYV. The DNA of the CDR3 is TGTGCCATCAGTGAGTACGGACAGGGGGACGAGCAGTACGTC.

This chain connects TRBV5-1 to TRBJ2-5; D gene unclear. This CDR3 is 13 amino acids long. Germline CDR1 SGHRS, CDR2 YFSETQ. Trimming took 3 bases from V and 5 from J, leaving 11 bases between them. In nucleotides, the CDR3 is TGCGCCAGCAGCTCGTCCCTTAGTGAGACCCAGTACTTC. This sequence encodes CASSSSLSETQYF. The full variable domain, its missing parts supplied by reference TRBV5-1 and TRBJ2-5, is KAGVTQTPRYLIKTRGQQVTLSCSPISGHRSVSWYQQTPGQGLQFLFEYFSETQRNKGNFPGRFSGRQFSNSRSEMNVSTLELGDSALYLCASSSSLSETQYFGPGTRLLVL.

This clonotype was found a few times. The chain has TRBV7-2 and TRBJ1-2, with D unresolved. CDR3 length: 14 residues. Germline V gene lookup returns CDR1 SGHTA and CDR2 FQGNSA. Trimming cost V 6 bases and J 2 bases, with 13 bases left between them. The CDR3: CASRPAGVNYGYTF. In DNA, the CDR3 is TGTGCCAGCAGGCCGGCAGGTGTCAACTATGGCTACACCTTC.

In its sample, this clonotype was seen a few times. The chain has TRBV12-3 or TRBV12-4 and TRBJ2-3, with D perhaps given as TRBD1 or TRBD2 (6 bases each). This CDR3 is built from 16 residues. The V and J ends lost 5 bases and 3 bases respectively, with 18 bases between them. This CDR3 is CASSPDIGGRTDTQYF. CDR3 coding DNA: TGTGCCAGCAGTCCCGACATAGGGGGGAGGACAGATACGCAGTATTTT.

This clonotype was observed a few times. The CDR3 nucleotides are TGTGCCAGCAGCTTGGGGGGGAAGTATGGCTACACCTTC. Translating it yields CASSLGGKYGYTF. This chain joins TRBV7-2 and TRBJ1-2, with a possible D match to TRBD1 (5 bases). Per germline, CDR1 SGHTA and CDR2 FQGNSA. The length of the CDR3 is 13 residues. Trimming left V 3 bases short and J 5 bases short, with 10 bases between. Using reference TRBV7-2 and TRBJ1-2 for the parts outside the CDR3, the full variable domain is GAGVSQSPSNKVTEKGKDVELRCDPISGHTALYWYRQSLGQGLEFLIYFQGNSAPDKSGLPSDRFSAERTGGSVSTLTIQRTQQEDSAVYLCASSLGGKYGYTFGSGTRLTVV.

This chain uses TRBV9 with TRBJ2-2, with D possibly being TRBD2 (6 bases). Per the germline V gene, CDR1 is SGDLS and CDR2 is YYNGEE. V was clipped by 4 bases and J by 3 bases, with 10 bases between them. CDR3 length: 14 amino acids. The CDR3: CASSPREDTGELFF. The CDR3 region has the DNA TGTGCCAGCAGCCCTAGGGAGGACACCGGGGAGCTGTTTTTT. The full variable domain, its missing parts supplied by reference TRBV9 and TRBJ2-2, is DSGVTQTPKHLITATGQRVTLRCSPRSGDLSVYWYQQSLDQGLQFLIQYYNGEERAKGNILERFSAQQFPDLHSELNLSSLELGDSALYFCASSPREDTGELFFGEGSRLTVL.

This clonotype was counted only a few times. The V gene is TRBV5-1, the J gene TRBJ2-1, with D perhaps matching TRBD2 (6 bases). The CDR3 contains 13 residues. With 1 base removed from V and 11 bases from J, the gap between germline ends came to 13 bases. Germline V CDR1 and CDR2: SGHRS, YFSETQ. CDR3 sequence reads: CASSLRVGGKQFF. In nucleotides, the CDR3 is TGCGCCAGCAGCTTGAGGGTGGGGGGTAAGCAGTTCTTC.

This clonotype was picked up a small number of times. The CDR3 DNA sequence: TGTGCCAGCAGCTTGGAGCGACGAAGCACAGATACGCAGTATTTT. It translates to CASSLERRSTDTQYF. The V gene is TRBV7-2, the J gene TRBJ2-3; no definite D call. Germline-derived CDR1 and CDR2 are SGHTA and FQGNSA. V shed 3 bases and J shed 0 bases, with 10 bases lying between them. This CDR3 is built from 15 residues.

The CDR3 sequence: CASSLVAGGRSDTQYF. As DNA, the CDR3 is TGTGCCAGCAGCTTAGTCGCGGGGGGGAGGTCAGATACGCAGTATTTT. This chain joins TRBV7-2 and TRBJ2-3, with TRBD2 identical over 9 bases. CDR1 is SGHTA, CDR2 FQGNSA, per germline. This CDR3 has 16 amino acids. V trimming: 1 base; J trimming: 4 bases; junction bases outside the gene matches: 6.

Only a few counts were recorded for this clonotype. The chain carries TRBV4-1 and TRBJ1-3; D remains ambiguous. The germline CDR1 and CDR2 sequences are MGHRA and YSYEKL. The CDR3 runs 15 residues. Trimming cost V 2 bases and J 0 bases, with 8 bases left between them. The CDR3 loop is CASSQTWVSGNTIYF. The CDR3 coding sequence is TGCGCCAGCAGCCAAACATGGGTCTCTGGAAACACCATATATTTT.

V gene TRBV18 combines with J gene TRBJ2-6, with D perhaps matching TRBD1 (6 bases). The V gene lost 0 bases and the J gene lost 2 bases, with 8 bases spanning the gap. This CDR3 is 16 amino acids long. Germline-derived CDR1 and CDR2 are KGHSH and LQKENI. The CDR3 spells CASSPPTGTGANVLTF. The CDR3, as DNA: TGTGCCAGCTCACCACCAACAGGGACTGGGGCCAACGTCCTGACTTTC.

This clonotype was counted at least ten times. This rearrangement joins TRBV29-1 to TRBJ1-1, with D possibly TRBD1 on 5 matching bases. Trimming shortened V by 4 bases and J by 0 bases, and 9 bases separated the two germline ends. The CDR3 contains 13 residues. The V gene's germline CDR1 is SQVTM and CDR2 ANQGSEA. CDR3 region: CSVGTLLNTEAFF. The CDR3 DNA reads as TGCAGCGTTGGGACACTCTTGAACACTGAAGCTTTCTTT. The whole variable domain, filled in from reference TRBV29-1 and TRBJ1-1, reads SAVISQKPSRDICQRGTSLTIQCQVDSQVTMMFWYRQQPGQSLTLIATANQGSEATYESGFVIDKFPISRPNLTFSTLTVSNMSPEDSSIYLCSVGTLLNTEAFFGQGTRLTVV.